This is a list of T cell receptor beta chains from one sample in a study of CD8+CD57+ T cells in acquired aplastic anemia. TCRdb fed the reads into MiXCR, producing one record per CDR3 protein. This repertoire shows 42,000 or so distinct CDR3 sequences, around 63% found once; its top ten account for 23%. The source material was sorted CD4+, CD8+, or CD8+CD57+ T cells (not recorded which) from PBMCs. These receptor sequences come from a human donor in good health, serving as a control. Both conserved end residues are part of each CDR3. D genes are given only for firm matches. A row's size may be missing; if present it is once, few, many or a size class.

clone_size	d_call	j_call	v_call	cdr3_nt	cdr3_aa
.	TRBD1	TRBJ2-7	TRBV25-1	TGTGCCTGGAGTCTCGGGACAGGATCCTACGAGCAGTACTTC	CAWSLGTGSYEQYF
.	TRBD2	TRBJ2-7	TRBV7-9	TGTGCCAGCAGCACCGGGGCTAGCGGGGGGTACGAGCAGTACTTC	CASSTGASGGYEQYF
.	.	TRBJ1-3	TRBV19	TGTGCCAGTAGTATAATGTGGGTACGTTCTGGAAACACCATATATTTT	CASSIMWVRSGNTIYF
.	.	TRBJ2-7	TRBV25-1	TGTGCCAGCACTCCCTCGTCAAGCTCCTACGAGCAGTACTTC	CASTPSSSSYEQYF
.	.	TRBJ2-7	TRBV29-1	TGCAGCGTTGAAGATGGAGATTATTACTCCTACGAGCAGTACTTC	CSVEDGDYYSYEQYF
once	.	TRBJ2-7	TRBV9	TGTGCCAGCAGCGTAGCTACGGAGTGGGGGCGCGCAGTCCGCGAGCAGTACTTC	CASSVATEWGRAVREQYF
.	TRBD1	TRBJ1-5	TRBV25-1	TGTGCCAGCATGGGACAGGATAGCAATCAGCCCCAGCATTTT	CASMGQDSNQPQHF
once	TRBD2	TRBJ2-7	TRBV11-2	TGTGCCAGCAGCTCCGGACTAGCGGCAACCTACGAGCAGTACTTC	CASSSGLAATYEQYF
.	.	TRBJ1-2	TRBV10-1	TGCGCCAGCAATCACGGTGGAGGGGGTATGACCCTAGATGGCTACACCTTC	CASNHGGGGMTLDGYTF
.	.	TRBJ2-7	TRBV7-2	TGTGCCAGCAGCTTTGGTAAGATCTCCGAGCAGTACTTC	CASSFGKISEQYF
few	.	TRBJ2-7	TRBV29-1	TGCAGCGTTGAGGGGGCCACCTACGAGCAGTACTTC	CSVEGATYEQYF
.	.	TRBJ1-1	TRBV2	TGTGCCAGCAGTGAGAGGCAGGCTCCCACTGAAGCTTTCTTT	CASSERQAPTEAFF
many	TRBD1	TRBJ2-7	TRBV11-2	TGTGCCAGCAGCTTTCGGACAGGGACCAGCTCCTACGAGCAGTACTTC	CASSFRTGTSSYEQYF
.	.	TRBJ2-7	TRBV25-1	TGTGCCAGCAGAGGTAGCGGCAGTTCCTCCTACGAGCAGTACTTC	CASRGSGSSSYEQYF
many	.	TRBJ1-1	TRBV27	TGTGCCAGCAGTTTACGGGCAGGGAACCTTGAAGCTTTCTTT	CASSLRAGNLEAFF
.	TRBD2	TRBJ2-5	TRBV11-2	TGTGCCAGCAGGCCGACTAGCGGGGGGGTGAGGCAAGAGACCCAGTACTTC	CASRPTSGGVRQETQYF
.	.	TRBJ1-1	TRBV30	TGTGCCTGGACAGGGTGGAACACTGAAGCTTTCTTT	CAWTGWNTEAFF
once	TRBD2	TRBJ2-3	TRBV20-1	TGCAGTGCTAGACCATTAGCGGGACTCACAGATACGCAGTATTTT	CSARPLAGLTDTQYF
.	.	TRBJ1-3	TRBV19	TGTGCCAGTAGTTCGGTGGCAGGGTCTGGAAACACCATATATTTT	CASSSVAGSGNTIYF
.	.	TRBJ2-1	TRBV11-2	TGTGCCAGCAGCTACCCCCGGGACGGCTCCTACAATGAGCAGTTCTTC	CASSYPRDGSYNEQFF
.	.	TRBJ1-1	TRBV24-1	TGTGCCACCTCAACCCTAGGTGGGACTGAAGCTTTCTTT	CATSTLGGTEAFF
.	.	TRBJ2-1	TRBV24-1	TGTGCCACCCAGGTAGACAATGAGCAGTTCTTC	CATQVDNEQFF
many	.	TRBJ2-3	TRBV4-3	TGCGCCAGCAGCCAGGGGACTGGTACAGATACGCAGTATTTT	CASSQGTGTDTQYF
many	.	TRBJ1-1	TRBV14	TGTGCCAGCAGCCAAGACCTGGCGGGAAGGGCCCTGAACACTGAAGCTTTCTTT	CASSQDLAGRALNTEAFF
.	.	TRBJ2-1	TRBV13	TGTGCCAGCGGACGGGCAGGCTACAATGAGCAGTTCTTC	CASGRAGYNEQFF
medium-sized	.	TRBJ2-7	TRBV29-1	TGCAGCGTTGTCGAGCCAGTGGCCGGTTACGAGCAGTACTTC	CSVVEPVAGYEQYF
.	TRBD1	TRBJ1-2	TRBV9	TGTGCCAGCAGCGTAGCAGGGGGCCGGGGCTACACCTTC	CASSVAGGRGYTF
few	.	TRBJ2-3	TRBV24-1	TGTGCCACCAGTGACTTGGGAGATACGCAGTATTTT	CATSDLGDTQYF
medium-sized	.	TRBJ2-5	TRBV15	TGTGCCACCAGCAGAGTATCGGGGATGCCAGAGACCCAGTACTTC	CATSRVSGMPETQYF
.	TRBD2	TRBJ2-7	TRBV29-1	TGCAGCGTTGTGAAGGGAGGGTACGAGCAGTACTTC	CSVVKGGYEQYF
few	TRBD1	TRBJ1-6	TRBV7-2	TGTGCCAGCAGCTTCGGGACAGCACATTCACCCCTCCACTTT	CASSFGTAHSPLHF
.	.	TRBJ1-2	TRBV25-1	TGCGCCAGCAGCGGGACATCGCCTGGCTACACCTTC	CASSGTSPGYTF
few	TRBD1	TRBJ1-4	TRBV20-1	TGCAGTGCACCGGACAGGGCCCCTCTCGGTGAAAAACTGTTTTTT	CSAPDRAPLGEKLFF
.	.	TRBJ1-5	TRBV19	TGTGCCAGTAGTATGGGCAGGGATCAGCCCCAGCATTTT	CASSMGRDQPQHF
once	.	TRBJ2-3	TRBV9	TGTGCCAGCAGCGTAGGCGCGGGGACCGCAGATACGCAGTATTTT	CASSVGAGTADTQYF
.	TRBD2	TRBJ2-1	TRBV29-1	TGCAGCGTTGAAGACGGAACTAGCGGGGGACCCTACAATGAGCAGTTCTTC	CSVEDGTSGGPYNEQFF
many	TRBD2	TRBJ2-5	TRBV4-2	TGTGCCAGCAGCCATCACCTAGCGGACCAAGAGACCCAGTACTTC	CASSHHLADQETQYF
.	.	TRBJ1-1	TRBV19	TGTGCCAGTAGTATCCCCCGGGGCACTGAGGCTTTCTTT	CASSIPRGTEAFF
.	TRBD2	TRBJ2-7	TRBV11-1	TGTGCCAGCAGCTTAGTGCCTGGGACTACATACGAGCAATGCTTC	CASSLVPGTTYEQCF